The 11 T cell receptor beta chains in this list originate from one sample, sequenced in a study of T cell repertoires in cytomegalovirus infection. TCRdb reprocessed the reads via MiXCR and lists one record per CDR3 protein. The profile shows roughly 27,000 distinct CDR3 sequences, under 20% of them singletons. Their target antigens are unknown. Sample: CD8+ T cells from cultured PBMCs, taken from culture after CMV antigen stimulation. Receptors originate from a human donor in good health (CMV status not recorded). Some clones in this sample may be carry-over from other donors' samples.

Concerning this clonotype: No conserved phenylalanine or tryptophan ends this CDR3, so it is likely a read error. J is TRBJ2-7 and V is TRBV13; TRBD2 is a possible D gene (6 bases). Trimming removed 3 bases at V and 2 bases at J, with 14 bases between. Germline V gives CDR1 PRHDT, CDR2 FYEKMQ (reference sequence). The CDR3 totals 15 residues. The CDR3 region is CASSFGGSGAYEQYI. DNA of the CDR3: TGTGCCAGCAGCTTTGGGGGTTCGGGGGCCTACGAGCAGTACATC.

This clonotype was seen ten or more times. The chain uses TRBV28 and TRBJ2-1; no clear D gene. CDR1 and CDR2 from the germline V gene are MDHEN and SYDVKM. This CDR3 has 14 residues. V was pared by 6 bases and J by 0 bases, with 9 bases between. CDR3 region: CASRPRSSYNEQFF. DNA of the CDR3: TGTGCCAGCAGGCCCCGGAGCTCCTACAATGAGCAGTTCTTC.

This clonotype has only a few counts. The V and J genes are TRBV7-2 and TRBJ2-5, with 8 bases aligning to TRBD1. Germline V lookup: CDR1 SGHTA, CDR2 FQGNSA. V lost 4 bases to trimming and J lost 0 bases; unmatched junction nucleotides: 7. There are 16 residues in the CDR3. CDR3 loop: CASSYPPGGDQETQYF. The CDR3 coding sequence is TGTGCCAGCAGCTATCCGCCAGGGGGCGACCAAGAGACCCAGTACTTC.

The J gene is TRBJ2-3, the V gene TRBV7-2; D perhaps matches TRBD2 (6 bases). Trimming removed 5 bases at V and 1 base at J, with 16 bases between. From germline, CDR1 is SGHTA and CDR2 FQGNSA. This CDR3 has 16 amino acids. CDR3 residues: CASSAPGLARTDTQYF. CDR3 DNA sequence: TGTGCCAGCAGCGCGCCGGGACTGGCGCGCACAGATACGCAGTATTTT. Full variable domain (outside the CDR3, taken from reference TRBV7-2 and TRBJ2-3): GAGVSQSPSNKVTEKGKDVELRCDPISGHTALYWYRQSLGQGLEFLIYFQGNSAPDKSGLPSDRFSAERTGGSVSTLTIQRTQQEDSAVYLCASSAPGLARTDTQYFGPGTRLTVL.

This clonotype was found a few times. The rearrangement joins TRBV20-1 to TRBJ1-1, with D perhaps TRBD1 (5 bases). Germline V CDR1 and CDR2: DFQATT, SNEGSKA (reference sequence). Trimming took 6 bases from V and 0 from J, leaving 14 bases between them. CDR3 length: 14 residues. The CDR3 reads CSAKLGDLNTEAFF. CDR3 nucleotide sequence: TGCAGTGCAAAGTTGGGGGACTTGAACACTGAAGCTTTCTTT.

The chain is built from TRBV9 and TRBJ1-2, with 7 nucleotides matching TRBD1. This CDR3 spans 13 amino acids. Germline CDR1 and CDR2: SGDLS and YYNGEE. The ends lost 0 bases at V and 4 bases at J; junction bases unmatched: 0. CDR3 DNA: TGTGCCAGCAGCGTAGCAGGGGGCTATGGCTACACCTTC. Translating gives CASSVAGGYGYTF.

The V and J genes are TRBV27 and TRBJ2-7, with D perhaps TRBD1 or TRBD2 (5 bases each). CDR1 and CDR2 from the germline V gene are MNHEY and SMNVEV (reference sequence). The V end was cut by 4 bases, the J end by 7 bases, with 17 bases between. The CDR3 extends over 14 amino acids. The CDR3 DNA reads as TGTGCCAGCAGTTGGGGGTCAGGCCTTATAGAGCAGTACTTC. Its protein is CASSWGSGLIEQYF.

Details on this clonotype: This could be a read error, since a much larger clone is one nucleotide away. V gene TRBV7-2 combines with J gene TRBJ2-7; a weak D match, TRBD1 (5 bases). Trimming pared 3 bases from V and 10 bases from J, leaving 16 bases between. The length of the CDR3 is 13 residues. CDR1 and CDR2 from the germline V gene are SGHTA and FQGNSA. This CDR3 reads CASSFELGRRQYF. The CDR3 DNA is TGTGCCAGCAGCTTTGAATTGGGGCGTCGCCAGTACTTC.

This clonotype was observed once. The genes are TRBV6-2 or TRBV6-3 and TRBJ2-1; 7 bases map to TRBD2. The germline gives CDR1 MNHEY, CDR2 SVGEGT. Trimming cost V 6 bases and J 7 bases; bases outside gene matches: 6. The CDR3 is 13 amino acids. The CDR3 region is CASSFGRSNEQFF. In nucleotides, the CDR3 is TGTGCCAGCAGCTTCGGGAGGTCTAATGAGCAGTTCTTC.

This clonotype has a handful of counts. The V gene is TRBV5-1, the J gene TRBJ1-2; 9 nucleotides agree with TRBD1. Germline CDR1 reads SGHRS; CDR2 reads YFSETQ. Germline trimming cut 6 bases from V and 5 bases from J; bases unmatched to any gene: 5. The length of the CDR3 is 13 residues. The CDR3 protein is CASTPTGGYGYTF. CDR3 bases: TGCGCCAGCACCCCGACAGGGGGGTATGGCTACACCTTC.

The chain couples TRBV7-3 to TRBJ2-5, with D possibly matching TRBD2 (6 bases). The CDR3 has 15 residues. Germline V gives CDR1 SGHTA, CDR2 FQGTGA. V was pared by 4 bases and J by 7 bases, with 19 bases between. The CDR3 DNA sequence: TGTGCCAGCAGCTCCACCGGGACTGAGGATGGGACCCAGTACTTC. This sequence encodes CASSSTGTEDGTQYF.